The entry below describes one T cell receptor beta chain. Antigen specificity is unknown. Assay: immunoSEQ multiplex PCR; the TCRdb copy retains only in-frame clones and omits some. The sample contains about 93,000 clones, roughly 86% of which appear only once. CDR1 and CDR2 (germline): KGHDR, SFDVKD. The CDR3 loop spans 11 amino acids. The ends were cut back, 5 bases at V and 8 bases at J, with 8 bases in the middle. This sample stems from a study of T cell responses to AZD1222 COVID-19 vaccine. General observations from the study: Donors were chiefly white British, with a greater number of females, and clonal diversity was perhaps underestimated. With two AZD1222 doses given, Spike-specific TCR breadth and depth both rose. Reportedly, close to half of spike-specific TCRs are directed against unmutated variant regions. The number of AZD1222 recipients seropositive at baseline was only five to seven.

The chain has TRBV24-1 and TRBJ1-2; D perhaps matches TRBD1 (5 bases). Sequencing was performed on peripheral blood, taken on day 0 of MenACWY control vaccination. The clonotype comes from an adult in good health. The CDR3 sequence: CATSAKGGYTF. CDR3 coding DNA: TGTGCCACCAGTGCCAAGGGGGGCTACACCTTC.